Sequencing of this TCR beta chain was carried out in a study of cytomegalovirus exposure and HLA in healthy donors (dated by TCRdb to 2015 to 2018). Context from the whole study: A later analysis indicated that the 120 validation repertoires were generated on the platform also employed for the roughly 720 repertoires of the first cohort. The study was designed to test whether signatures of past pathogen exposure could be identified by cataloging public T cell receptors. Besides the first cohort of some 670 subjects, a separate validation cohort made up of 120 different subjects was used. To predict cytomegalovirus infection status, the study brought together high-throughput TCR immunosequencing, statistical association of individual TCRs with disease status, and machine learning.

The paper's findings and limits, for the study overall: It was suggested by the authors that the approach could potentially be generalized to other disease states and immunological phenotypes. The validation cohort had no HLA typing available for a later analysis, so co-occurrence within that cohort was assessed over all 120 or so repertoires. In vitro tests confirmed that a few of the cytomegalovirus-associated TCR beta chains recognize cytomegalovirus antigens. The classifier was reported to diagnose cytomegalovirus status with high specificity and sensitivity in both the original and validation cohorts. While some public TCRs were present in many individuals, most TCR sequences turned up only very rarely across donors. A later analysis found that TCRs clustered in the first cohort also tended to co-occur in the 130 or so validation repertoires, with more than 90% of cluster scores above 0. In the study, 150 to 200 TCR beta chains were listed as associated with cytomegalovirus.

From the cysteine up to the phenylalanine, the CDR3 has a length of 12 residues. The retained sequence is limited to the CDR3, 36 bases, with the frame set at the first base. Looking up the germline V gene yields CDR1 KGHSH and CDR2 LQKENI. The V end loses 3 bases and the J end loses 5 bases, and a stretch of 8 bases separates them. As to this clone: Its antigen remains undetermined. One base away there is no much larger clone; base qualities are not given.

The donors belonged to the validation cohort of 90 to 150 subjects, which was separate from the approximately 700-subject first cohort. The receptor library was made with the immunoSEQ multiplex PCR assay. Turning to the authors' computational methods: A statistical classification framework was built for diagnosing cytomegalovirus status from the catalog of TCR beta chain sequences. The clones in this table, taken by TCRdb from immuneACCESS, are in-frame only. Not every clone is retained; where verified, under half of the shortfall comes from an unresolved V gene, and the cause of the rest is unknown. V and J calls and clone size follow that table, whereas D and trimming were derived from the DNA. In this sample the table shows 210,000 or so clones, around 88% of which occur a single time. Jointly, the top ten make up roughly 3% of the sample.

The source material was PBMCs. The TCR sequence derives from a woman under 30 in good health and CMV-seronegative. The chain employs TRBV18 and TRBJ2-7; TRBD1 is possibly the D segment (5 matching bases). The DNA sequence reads TGTGCCAGCTCACCCAGGGATCACGAGCAGTACTTC. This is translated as CASSPRDHEQYF.